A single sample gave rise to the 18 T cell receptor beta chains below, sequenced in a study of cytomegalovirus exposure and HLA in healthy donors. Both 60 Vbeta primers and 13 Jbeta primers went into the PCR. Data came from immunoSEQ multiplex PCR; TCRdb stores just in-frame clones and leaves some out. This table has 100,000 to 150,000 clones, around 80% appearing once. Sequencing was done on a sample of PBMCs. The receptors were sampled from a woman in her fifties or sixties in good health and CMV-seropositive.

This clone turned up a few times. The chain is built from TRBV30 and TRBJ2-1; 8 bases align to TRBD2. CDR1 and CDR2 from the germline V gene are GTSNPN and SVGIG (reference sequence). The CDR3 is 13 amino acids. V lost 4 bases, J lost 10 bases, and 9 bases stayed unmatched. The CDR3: CAWITAGEREQFF. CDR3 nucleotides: TGTGCCTGGATCACAGCGGGAGAACGAGAGCAGTTCTTC.

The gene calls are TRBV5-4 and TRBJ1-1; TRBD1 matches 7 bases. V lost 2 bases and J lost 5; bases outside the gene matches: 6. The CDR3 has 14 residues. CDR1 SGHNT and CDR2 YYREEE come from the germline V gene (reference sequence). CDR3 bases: TGTGCCAGCAGCTTTACAGGGGTAGGAACTGAAGCTTTCTTT. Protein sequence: CASSFTGVGTEAFF.

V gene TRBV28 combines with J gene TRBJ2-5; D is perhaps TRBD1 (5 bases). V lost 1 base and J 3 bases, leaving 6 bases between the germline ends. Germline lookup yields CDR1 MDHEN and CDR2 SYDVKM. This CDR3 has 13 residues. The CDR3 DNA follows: TGTGCCAGCAGTTTATACAGGAAAGAGACCCAGTACTTC. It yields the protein CASSLYRKETQYF.

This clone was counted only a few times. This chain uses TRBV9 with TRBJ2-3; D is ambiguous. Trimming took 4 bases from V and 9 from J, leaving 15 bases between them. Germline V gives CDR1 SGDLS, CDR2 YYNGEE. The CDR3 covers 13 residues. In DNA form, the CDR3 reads TGTGCCAGCAGCCCCCAGAGTGCTAGGACGCAGTATTTT. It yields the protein CASSPQSARTQYF.

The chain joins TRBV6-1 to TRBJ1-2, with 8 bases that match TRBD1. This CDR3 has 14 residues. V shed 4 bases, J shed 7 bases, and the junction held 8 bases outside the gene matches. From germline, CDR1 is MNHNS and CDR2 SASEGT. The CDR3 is CASSATGGIGGYTF. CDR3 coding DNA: TGTGCCAGCAGTGCTACAGGGGGAATAGGTGGCTACACCTTC.

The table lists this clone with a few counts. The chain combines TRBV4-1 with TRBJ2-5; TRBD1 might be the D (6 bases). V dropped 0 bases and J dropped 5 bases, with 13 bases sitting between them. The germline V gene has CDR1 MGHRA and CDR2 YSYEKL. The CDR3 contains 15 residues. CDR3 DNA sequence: TGCGCCAGCAGCCAAGATAAAGGACAGCCCGAGACCCAGTACTTC. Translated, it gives CASSQDKGQPETQYF.

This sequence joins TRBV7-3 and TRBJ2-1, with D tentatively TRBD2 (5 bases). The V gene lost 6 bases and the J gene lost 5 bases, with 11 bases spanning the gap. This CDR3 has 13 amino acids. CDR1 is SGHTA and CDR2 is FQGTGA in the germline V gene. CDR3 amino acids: CASRVGIHNEQFF. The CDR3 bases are TGTGCCAGCAGGGTCGGGATTCACAATGAGCAGTTCTTC.

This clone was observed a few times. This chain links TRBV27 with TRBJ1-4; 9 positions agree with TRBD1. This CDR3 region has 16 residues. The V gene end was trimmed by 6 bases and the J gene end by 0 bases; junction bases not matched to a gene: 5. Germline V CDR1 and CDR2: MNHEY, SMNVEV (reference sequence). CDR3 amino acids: CASRTGGEPTNEKLFF. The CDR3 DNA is TGTGCCAGCAGAACAGGGGGCGAACCAACTAATGAAAAACTGTTTTTT.

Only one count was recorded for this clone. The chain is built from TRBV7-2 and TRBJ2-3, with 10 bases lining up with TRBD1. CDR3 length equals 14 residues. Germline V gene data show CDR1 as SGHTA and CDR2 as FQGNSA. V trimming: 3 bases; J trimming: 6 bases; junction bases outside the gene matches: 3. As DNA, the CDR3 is TGTGCCAGCAGCTTGACAGGGGGCCGGGATACGCAGTATTTT. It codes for CASSLTGGRDTQYF.

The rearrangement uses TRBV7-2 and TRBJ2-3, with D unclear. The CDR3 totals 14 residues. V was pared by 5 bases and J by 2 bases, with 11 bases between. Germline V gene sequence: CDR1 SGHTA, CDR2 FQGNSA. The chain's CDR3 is CASSERGFTDTQYF. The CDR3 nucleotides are TGTGCCAGCAGCGAACGAGGATTCACAGATACGCAGTATTTT.

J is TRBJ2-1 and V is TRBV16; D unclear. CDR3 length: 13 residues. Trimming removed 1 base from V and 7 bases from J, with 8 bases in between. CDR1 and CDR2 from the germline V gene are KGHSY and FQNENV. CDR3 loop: CASSQFLSNEQFF. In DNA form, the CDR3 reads TGTGCCAGCAGCCAATTTCTATCAAATGAGCAGTTCTTC.

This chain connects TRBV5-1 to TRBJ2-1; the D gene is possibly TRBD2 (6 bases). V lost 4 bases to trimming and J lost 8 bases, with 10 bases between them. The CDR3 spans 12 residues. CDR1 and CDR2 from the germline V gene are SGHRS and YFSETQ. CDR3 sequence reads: CASSGLRDEQFF. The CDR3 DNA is TGCGCCAGCAGCGGACTACGAGATGAGCAGTTCTTC.

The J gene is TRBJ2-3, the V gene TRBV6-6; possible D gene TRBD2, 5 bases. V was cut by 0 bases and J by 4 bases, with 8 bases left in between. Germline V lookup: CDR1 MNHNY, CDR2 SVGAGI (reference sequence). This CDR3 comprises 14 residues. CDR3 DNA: TGTGCCAGCAGTTACTCGGGAGTCGCAGATACGCAGTATTTT. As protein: CASSYSGVADTQYF.

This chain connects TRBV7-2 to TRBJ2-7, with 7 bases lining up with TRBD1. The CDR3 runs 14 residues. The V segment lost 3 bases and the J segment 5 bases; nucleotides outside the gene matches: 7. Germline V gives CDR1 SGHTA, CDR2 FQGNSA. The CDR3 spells CASSFMTGIDEQYF. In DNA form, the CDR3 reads TGTGCCAGCAGCTTCATGACAGGGATCGACGAGCAGTACTTC.

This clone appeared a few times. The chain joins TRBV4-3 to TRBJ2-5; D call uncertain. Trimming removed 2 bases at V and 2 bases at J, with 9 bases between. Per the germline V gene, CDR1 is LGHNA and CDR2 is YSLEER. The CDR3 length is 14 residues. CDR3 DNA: TGCGCCAGCAGCCAAACTACTATGCAAGAGACCCAGTACTTC. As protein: CASSQTTMQETQYF.

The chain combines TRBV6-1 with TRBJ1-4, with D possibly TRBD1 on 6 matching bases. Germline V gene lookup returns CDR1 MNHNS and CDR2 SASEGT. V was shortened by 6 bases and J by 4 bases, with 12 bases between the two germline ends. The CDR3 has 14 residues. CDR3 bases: TGTGCCAGCAGAACCGGGACATTTAATGAAAAACTGTTTTTT. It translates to CASRTGTFNEKLFF.

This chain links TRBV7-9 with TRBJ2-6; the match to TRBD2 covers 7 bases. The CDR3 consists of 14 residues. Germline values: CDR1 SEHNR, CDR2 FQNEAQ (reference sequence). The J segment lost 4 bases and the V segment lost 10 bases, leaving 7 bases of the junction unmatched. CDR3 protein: CATGAGVGANVLTF. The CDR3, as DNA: TGTGCCACCGGGGCGGGGGTAGGGGCCAACGTCCTGACTTTC.

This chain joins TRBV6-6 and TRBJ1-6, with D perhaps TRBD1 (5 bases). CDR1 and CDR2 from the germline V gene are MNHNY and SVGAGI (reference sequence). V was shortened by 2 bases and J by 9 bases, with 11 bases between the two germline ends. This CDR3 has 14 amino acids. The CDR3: CASSYTGGGSPLHF. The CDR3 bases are TGTGCCAGCAGTTACACGGGGGGGGGTTCACCCCTCCACTTT.